The clone carrying this T cell receptor (beta chain) was counted only a few times. The antigen is not known. V gave up 2 bases and J gave up 4 bases, with 14 bases separating them. Germline V lookup: CDR1 SGHTA, CDR2 FQGTGA. This CDR3 is 15 amino acids long. Amplifying from RNA transcripts, the study obtained TCR beta CDR3 regions. The workflow started with a first-round RT-PCR run with HTBI primers and then moved on to a second-round multiplex PCR. TCRdb ran MiXCR on the multiplex PCR reads and lists one entry per CDR3 protein. The sample has 300,000 to 450,000 distinct CDR3 sequences, about 15% seen once. The sample is drawn from a study of Graves' ophthalmopathy and Graves' hyperthyroidism. Study-level results: Blood repertoires reportedly contained most expanded thyroid clonotypes above 0.001 frequency.

The origin of this receptor is an adult woman with stable Graves' hyperthyroidism. Input material: peripheral blood. The chain employs TRBV7-3 and TRBJ2-5; maybe TRBD2 (5 bases). This CDR3 is CASSLLAIEGETQYF. The CDR3 DNA is TGTGCCAGCAGCTTATTGGCTATCGAGGGAGAGACCCAGTACTTC.